Listed below are T cell receptor beta chains from one sample, sequenced in a study of CD8 T cells in ankylosing spondylitis. MiXCR, run by TCRdb on the 5' RACE reads, gives a single entry per CDR3 protein. The sample has about 390,000 distinct CDR3 sequences; about 20% are singletons. The sample comprised blood, either unsorted or a sorted T cell fraction (not recorded which). These receptors were collected from a male donor with ankylosing spondylitis. CDR3s include the opening cysteine and the closing phenylalanine or tryptophan. D genes are given only for firm matches. Expanded clones are given a class, and other clones once, few, many or no size at all.

J gene	V gene	clone size	D gene	CDR3 length	CDR3 protein	CDR3 DNA
TRBJ2-5	TRBV12-3/TRBV12-4	.	.	15	CASSLAPGGQETQYF	TGTGCCAGCAGTTTAGCGCCCGGGGGTCAAGAGACCCAGTACTTC
TRBJ1-6	TRBV7-9	.	.	15	CASSLGLRGNSPLHF	TGTGCCAGCAGCTTAGGTCTCCGGGGGAATTCACCCCTCCACTTT
TRBJ1-4	TRBV5-1	.	.	15	CASSLAEGTNEKLFF	TGCGCCAGCAGCTTGGCTGAGGGAACTAATGAAAAACTGTTTTTT
TRBJ2-2	TRBV6-2/TRBV6-3	many	.	13	CASSPTRGGELFF	TGTGCCAGCAGCCCGACCAGGGGCGGGGAGCTGTTTTTT
TRBJ2-3	TRBV20-1	few	TRBD2	15	CSARDLAGVLDTQYF	TGCAGTGCTAGAGATTTAGCGGGAGTGCTAGATACGCAGTATTTT
TRBJ2-1	TRBV12-3/TRBV12-4	.	.	12	CASSLNNYEQFF	TGTGCCAGCAGTTTAAATAACTATGAGCAGTTCTTC
TRBJ2-3	TRBV10-3	few	.	14	CAISAGVSTDTQYF	TGTGCCATCAGTGCCGGGGTCTCCACAGATACGCAGTATTTT
TRBJ1-1	TRBV30	.	.	15	CAWSPPAGRNTEAFF	TGTGCCTGGAGTCCCCCGGCTGGGCGGAACACTGAAGCTTTCTTT
TRBJ2-7	TRBV28	.	.	15	CASSLRIRGPHEQYF	TGTGCCAGCAGTTTGCGAATTCGCGGGCCCCACGAGCAGTACTTC
TRBJ2-7	TRBV9	.	TRBD2	14	CASSVEGLAGEQYF	TGTGCCAGCAGCGTAGAAGGACTAGCCGGGGAGCAGTACTTC
TRBJ1-1	TRBV20-1	few	TRBD1	14	CSADRVSGVTEAFF	TGCAGTGCCGACAGGGTCAGCGGAGTCACTGAAGCTTTCTTT
TRBJ2-1	TRBV28	few	TRBD1	17	CASILRGDRAAYNEQFF	TGTGCCAGCATTTTACGGGGAGACAGGGCAGCCTACAATGAGCAGTTCTTC
TRBJ2-1	TRBV6-2/TRBV6-3	.	TRBD2	14	CASSYGRAWNEQFF	TGTGCCAGCAGTTACGGGAGGGCCTGGAATGAGCAGTTCTTC
TRBJ1-5	TRBV5-1	few	TRBD1	15	CASSFTGEGNQPQHF	TGCGCCAGCAGCTTTACAGGGGAAGGCAATCAGCCCCAGCATTTT
TRBJ2-4	TRBV7-8	few	TRBD2	14	CASSPRTRGDIQYF	TGTGCCAGCAGCCCACGCACGCGGGGGGACATTCAGTACTTC
TRBJ2-1	TRBV4-1	few	TRBD1	15	CASSRYRDSNNEQFF	TGCGCCAGCAGCCGCTACCGGGACAGCAACAATGAGCAGTTCTTC
TRBJ2-1	TRBV24-1	.	TRBD2	21	CATSDSSGLAGAMGLYNEQFF	TGTGCCACCAGTGATTCATCCGGACTAGCGGGAGCAATGGGACTTTACAATGAGCAGTTCTTC
TRBJ1-6	TRBV7-9	.	.	13	CASSPLSNSPLHF	TGTGCCAGCAGCCCTCTGAGTAATTCACCCCTCCACTTT